Sequencing of this T cell receptor beta chain was carried out in a study of brain T cells in children with intractable seizures. Study-level points and caveats: HCMV serostatus was not known, and viral specificity came from CDR3 similarity only. Pre-surgery blood may have been undersampled, hiding some clones.

Sequencing was limited to surgery cases with top T cell transcript signatures in brain tissue. At least one anti-epileptic drug was given before surgery. CDR3 length: 16 residues. Germline assignment: CDR1 SGHTA and CDR2 FQGTGA. V lost 0 bases and J lost 12; bases outside the gene matches: 12. Produced via immunoSEQ multiplex PCR; TCRdb's table is partial and in-frame only. The sample has 60,000 to 85,000 clones, about 92% seen once. A word on this clone: Its antigen remains unknown.

The clonotype was recovered from a boy in the first two years of life with tuberous sclerosis and intractable seizures. The sample was peripheral blood, taken at surgery. The genes are TRBV7-3 and TRBJ2-2, with 8 positions matching TRBD1. This chain's CDR3 is CASSLTRPGQAPQLFF. The CDR3 region has the DNA TGTGCCAGCAGCTTAACCAGGCCGGGACAGGCTCCCCAGCTGTTTTTT.